These T cell receptor beta chains were read from a single sample in a study of cytomegalovirus exposure and HLA in healthy donors. Repertoires were generated with immunoSEQ multiplex PCR, while TCRdb's copy carries only in-frame clones and drops some. The sample shows over 150,000 clones, around 81% of them seen only once. Sequencing input: PBMCs. These receptors were obtained from a woman between 25 and 40 years old in good health and CMV-seronegative. Each CDR3 is given with its conserved first and last residue. The D gene is left open where the match is weak. Expanded clones are given a class, and other clones once, few, many or no size at all.

abundance: NA
d_gene: NA
v_gene: TRBV27
j_gene: TRBJ1-4
CDR3nt: TGTGCCAGCACTCTAAAAGGTGACAGAAGAAAGGATCTGTTTTTT
CDR3aa: CASTLKGDRRKDLFF

abundance: NA
d_gene: NA
v_gene: TRBV5-6
j_gene: TRBJ1-2
CDR3nt: TGTGCCAGCAGCTTGACGTCCAGGGCCTACTATGGCTACACCTTC
CDR3aa: CASSLTSRAYYGYTF

abundance: NA
d_gene: NA
v_gene: TRBV7-8
j_gene: TRBJ2-3
CDR3nt: TGTGCCAGCAGCTTAGGAACGGAGGGCCCAGTCGGATCAGATACGCAGTATTTT
CDR3aa: CASSLGTEGPVGSDTQYF

abundance: once
d_gene: NA
v_gene: TRBV4-1
j_gene: TRBJ1-2
CDR3nt: TGCGCCAGCAGCCAAGAGGGGGGAGGGGACGTTAACTATGGCTACACCTTC
CDR3aa: CASSQEGGGDVNYGYTF

abundance: once
d_gene: NA
v_gene: TRBV27
j_gene: TRBJ2-3
CDR3nt: TGTGCCAGCAGTTTATCGTTTTTTAGTTTCGCCAAGCAGTATTTT
CDR3aa: CASSLSFFSFAKQYF

abundance: NA
d_gene: NA
v_gene: TRBV27
j_gene: TRBJ2-5
CDR3nt: TGTGCCAGCAGTTTATTTGAGGGTGAGACCCAGTACTTC
CDR3aa: CASSLFEGETQYF

abundance: NA
d_gene: TRBD2
v_gene: TRBV4-3
j_gene: TRBJ2-7
CDR3nt: TGCGCCAGCAGCCAAGGACTAGCGCCGACCTACGAGCAGTACTTC
CDR3aa: CASSQGLAPTYEQYF

abundance: NA
d_gene: NA
v_gene: TRBV14
j_gene: TRBJ2-7
CDR3nt: TGTGCCAGCAGCAGAAGCGGTTACGAGCAGTACTTC
CDR3aa: CASSRSGYEQYF

abundance: NA
d_gene: TRBD2
v_gene: TRBV9
j_gene: TRBJ2-1
CDR3nt: TGTGCCAGCAGCGTACTGGGGACTAGCGCATACAATGAGCAGTTCTTC
CDR3aa: CASSVLGTSAYNEQFF

abundance: NA
d_gene: NA
v_gene: TRBV11-2
j_gene: TRBJ1-6
CDR3nt: TGTGCCAGCAGCCGCAATCAGTATTCCTATAATTCACCCCTCCACTTT
CDR3aa: CASSRNQYSYNSPLHF

abundance: NA
d_gene: TRBD1
v_gene: TRBV27
j_gene: TRBJ1-1
CDR3nt: TGTGCCAGCAGTGTCCCTACAGGGGGCACTGAAGCTTTCTTT
CDR3aa: CASSVPTGGTEAFF

abundance: few
d_gene: NA
v_gene: TRBV11-2
j_gene: TRBJ2-7
CDR3nt: TGTGCCAGCAGCTTATTCTCTCAGGGCAGCTCCTACGAGCAGTACTTC
CDR3aa: CASSLFSQGSSYEQYF

abundance: once
d_gene: TRBD2
v_gene: TRBV5-1
j_gene: TRBJ2-7
CDR3nt: TGCGCCAGCCGTACTGGGACTAGCCCCTACGAGCAGTACTTC
CDR3aa: CASRTGTSPYEQYF

abundance: NA
d_gene: TRBD1
v_gene: TRBV2
j_gene: TRBJ2-7
CDR3nt: TGTGCCAGCAGCGGTGACAGGGGATGGGGCGAGCAGTACTTC
CDR3aa: CASSGDRGWGEQYF

abundance: NA
d_gene: NA
v_gene: TRBV7-9
j_gene: TRBJ1-6
CDR3nt: TGTGCCAGCAGTCTAAGTAACAGTAATTCACCCCTCCACTTT
CDR3aa: CASSLSNSNSPLHF

abundance: NA
d_gene: TRBD1
v_gene: TRBV11-1
j_gene: TRBJ1-2
CDR3nt: TGTGCCAGCAGCCCCAGACAGGGGGACGGCTACACCTTC
CDR3aa: CASSPRQGDGYTF

abundance: NA
d_gene: NA
v_gene: TRBV4-3
j_gene: TRBJ2-7
CDR3nt: TGCGCCAGCAGCCAAGAGGAGGGGGCCAACGAGCAGTACTTC
CDR3aa: CASSQEEGANEQYF

abundance: NA
d_gene: TRBD1
v_gene: TRBV28
j_gene: TRBJ2-7
CDR3nt: TGTGCCAGCAGTTTGGGACAGCTCTACGAGCAGTACTTC
CDR3aa: CASSLGQLYEQYF

abundance: NA
d_gene: TRBD1
v_gene: TRBV14
j_gene: TRBJ1-1
CDR3nt: TGTGCCAGCAGCCAACGGGACAGCGTTTACACTGAAGCTTTCTTT
CDR3aa: CASSQRDSVYTEAFF

abundance: NA
d_gene: NA
v_gene: TRBV30
j_gene: TRBJ2-1
CDR3nt: TGTGCCTGGAGTGGGGCGGGGGAGCAGTTCTTC
CDR3aa: CAWSGAGEQFF

abundance: few
d_gene: NA
v_gene: TRBV14
j_gene: TRBJ1-1
CDR3nt: TGTGCCAGCAGCCAAGGCGATGGTGAAGCTTTCTTT
CDR3aa: CASSQGDGEAFF

abundance: once
d_gene: TRBD1
v_gene: TRBV5-1
j_gene: TRBJ1-1
CDR3nt: TGCGCCAGCAGCTACGGACAGGGGAACACTGAAGCTTTCTTT
CDR3aa: CASSYGQGNTEAFF

abundance: NA
d_gene: TRBD1
v_gene: TRBV7-2
j_gene: TRBJ2-2
CDR3nt: TGTGCCAGCACGGAACCAACAGGGACAGACACCGGGGAGCTGTTTTTT
CDR3aa: CASTEPTGTDTGELFF

abundance: NA
d_gene: TRBD1
v_gene: TRBV6-1
j_gene: TRBJ1-5
CDR3nt: TGTGCCAGCAGAAACCCTGGGACAGGGTTACAGCCCCAGCATTTT
CDR3aa: CASRNPGTGLQPQHF

abundance: NA
d_gene: TRBD1
v_gene: TRBV6-6
j_gene: TRBJ2-7
CDR3nt: TGTGCCAGCAGTTACACGACAGGGGGCGACGAGCAGTACTTC
CDR3aa: CASSYTTGGDEQYF

abundance: NA
d_gene: NA
v_gene: TRBV18
j_gene: TRBJ1-6
CDR3nt: TGTGCCAGCTCACCCGAGCGGATTAATAATTCACCCCTCCACTTT
CDR3aa: CASSPERINNSPLHF

abundance: NA
d_gene: NA
v_gene: TRBV28
j_gene: TRBJ1-5
CDR3nt: TGTGCCAGCAGTTTATGGCGACGGACTAATAGCAATCAGCCCCAGCATTTT
CDR3aa: CASSLWRRTNSNQPQHF

abundance: few
d_gene: NA
v_gene: TRBV5-6
j_gene: TRBJ2-3
CDR3nt: TGTGCCAGCAGCTTGACGGGGGGCCTCACAGATACGCAGTATTTT
CDR3aa: CASSLTGGLTDTQYF

abundance: NA
d_gene: TRBD1
v_gene: TRBV25-1
j_gene: TRBJ2-5
CDR3nt: TGTGCCAGGTACAGGGGTGAGACCCAGTACTTC
CDR3aa: CARYRGETQYF

abundance: once
d_gene: NA
v_gene: TRBV9
j_gene: TRBJ2-6
CDR3nt: TGTGCCAGCAGCCTAACAACAGGGTTTGGGGCCAACGTCCTGACTTTC
CDR3aa: CASSLTTGFGANVLTF